The next 5 T cell receptor beta chains were all read from a single sample in a study of blood T cells in healthy people across ages. PCR was performed a second time for roughly 7 to 12 cycles using a sample-barcoded 5' primer and a J-beta primer mix. TCRdb recomputed calls from the 5' RACE reads with MiXCR, one row per CDR3 protein. The table lists more than 800,000 distinct CDR3 sequences, 25% to 30% of them singletons. The source material was blood. The receptors here all came from a woman older than 75 in good health.

The chain uses TRBV18 and TRBJ1-2; 10 bases are a match to TRBD1. CDR3 length: 17 amino acids. Per germline, CDR1 KGHSH and CDR2 LQKENI. Trimming removed 3 bases from V and 2 bases from J; junction bases left unmatched: 9. This CDR3 reads CASSPTGQGSLNYGYTF. CDR3 in DNA: TGTGCCAGCTCACCTACGGGACAGGGGAGTCTAAACTATGGCTACACCTTC.

This clonotype has only a few counts. V and J are TRBV12-3 or TRBV12-4 and TRBJ1-6; D call uncertain. The CDR3 is 14 amino acids. V dropped 6 bases and J dropped 4 bases, with 10 bases sitting between them. CDR3 sequence (DNA): TGTGCCAGCAGAGGACGGAATTATAATTCACCCCTCCACTTT. Its translation: CASRGRNYNSPLHF.

This clonotype was seen many times. The V gene is TRBV7-9, the J gene TRBJ2-7, with TRBD2 as a possible D gene (6 bases). Germline CDR1 SEHNR, CDR2 FQNEAQ (reference sequence). V gave up 3 bases and J gave up 5 bases, with 11 bases separating them. This CDR3 is built from 13 residues. The DNA of the CDR3 is TGTGCCAGCAGCTTCGGGGGAGAAAACGAGCAGTACTTC. Protein product: CASSFGGENEQYF.

The table lists this clonotype with many counts. CDR3 sequence reads: CASSATGGDNQPQHF. The CDR3 DNA reads TGTGCCAGCAGCGCCACAGGGGGGGACAATCAGCCCCAGCATTTT. This chain uses TRBV7-2 with TRBJ1-5; 8 bases are shared with TRBD1. The V gene end was trimmed by 5 bases and the J gene end by 3 bases; junction bases not matched to a gene: 6. Germline V gives CDR1 SGHTA, CDR2 FQGNSA. The CDR3 contains 15 residues.

This chain joins TRBV25-1 and TRBJ2-7; perhaps D is TRBD1 or TRBD2 (6 bases each). The CDR3 spans 16 residues. V lost 1 base and J 7 bases, leaving 20 bases between the germline ends. Germline V gene sequence: CDR1 MGHDK, CDR2 SYGVNS. CDR3 DNA: TGTGCCAGCAGTGAATCGGGAAGTGGGGGGCTCAATGAGCAGTACTTC. Protein product: CASSESGSGGLNEQYF.